This entry lists 10 T cell receptor beta chains sequenced from one sample in a study of somatic mutations in cytotoxic T cells in rheumatoid arthritis. The data were produced by immunoSEQ multiplex PCR, yet TCRdb's version contains in-frame clones alone and is incomplete. This sample has about 14,000 clones, with around 77% found just once. The source material was CD8+ T cells sorted from blood. Receptor source: an adult with rheumatoid arthritis.

The gene calls are TRBV23-1 and TRBJ1-5; the D is unclear. TRBV23-1 has ORF status, its function being uncertain. V dropped 7 bases and J dropped 3 bases, with 13 bases sitting between them. The CDR3 extends over 14 amino acids. CDR3 loop: CASITGPINQPQHF. In DNA, the CDR3 is TGCGCCAGCATAACCGGGCCCATCAATCAGCCCCAGCATTTT.

The chain joins TRBV19 to TRBJ1-5, with D possibly being TRBD1 (5 bases). V was trimmed by 7 bases and J by 4 bases, leaving 17 bases between them. The CDR3 extends over 15 amino acids. The germline V gene encodes CDR1 LNHDA and CDR2 SQIVND (reference sequence). CDR3 DNA sequence: TGTGCCAGTAAAGGCCCGGGACGTGTTAATCAGCCCCAGCATTTT. Its protein product is CASKGPGRVNQPQHF.

The CDR3 sequence: CATRLAGGAAVNTEQFF. In DNA, the CDR3 is TGTGCCACGAGACTAGCGGGGGGCGCCGCCGTGAATACAGAGCAGTTCTTC. V and J are TRBV15 and TRBJ2-1; 13 nucleotides align to TRBD2. Trimming cost V 9 bases and J 10 bases; bases outside gene matches: 18. The CDR3 runs 17 residues. Germline V CDR1 and CDR2: LNHNV, YYDKDF (reference sequence).

In this sample, this clone is medium-sized. This sequence joins TRBV28 and TRBJ2-5, with TRBD2 matching 10 bases. The CDR3 spans 16 residues. The V and J ends lost 6 bases and 5 bases, in that order; junction bases with no gene match: 12. Germline V gives CDR1 MDHEN, CDR2 SYDVKM. The CDR3 DNA reads TGTGCCAGCAGCCGCATAGCGGGGGGCCTGAAGGAGACCCAGTACTTC. It is translated as CASSRIAGGLKETQYF.

The chain uses TRBV7-6 and TRBJ1-1, with D possibly TRBD1 on 5 matching bases. This CDR3 has 16 residues. Germline V gene sequence: CDR1 SGHVS, CDR2 FNYEAQ. Trimming removed 3 bases from V and 3 bases from J, with 17 bases in between. DNA for the CDR3: TGTGCCAGCAGCTTTTCTCGGGGACTCGGTGACACTGAAGCTTTCTTT. It specifies CASSFSRGLGDTEAFF.

The chain employs TRBV4-2 and TRBJ2-3; no definite D call. Germline CDR1 reads LGHNA; CDR2 reads YNFKEQ. Trimming stripped 4 bases from V and 5 bases from J, with 7 bases between. CDR3 length equals 12 residues. The CDR3 is CASSLREDTQYF. CDR3 coding DNA: TGTGCCAGCAGCCTCCGTGAAGATACGCAGTATTTT.

This chain connects TRBV27 to TRBJ2-1, with D possibly being TRBD2 (7 bases). Germline V gene lookup returns CDR1 MNHEY and CDR2 SMNVEV (reference sequence). With 1 base removed from V and 8 bases from J, the gap between germline ends came to 15 bases. This CDR3 has 15 residues. Written as DNA, the CDR3 is TGTGCCAGCAGTTTATTTGGGGGGGCTTACTATGAGCAGTTCTTC. Translated, it gives CASSLFGGAYYEQFF.

V and J are TRBV11-2 and TRBJ1-3; TRBD1 might be the D (6 bases). Germline lookup yields CDR1 SGHAT and CDR2 FQNNGV. The ends were cut back, 6 bases at V and 0 bases at J, with 12 bases in the middle. This CDR3 comprises 15 residues. The CDR3 DNA sequence: TGTGCCAGCAGTTTCGGACAGTCCTCTGGAAACACCATATATTTT. Translation: CASSFGQSSGNTIYF.

The chain has TRBV7-8 and TRBJ2-7, with 9 bases fitting TRBD2. Losses at the gene ends were 3 bases for V and 5 bases for J; bases not matched to a gene: 5. Germline values: CDR1 SGHVS, CDR2 FQNEAQ. CDR3 length: 14 amino acids. The DNA for the CDR3 is TGTGCCAGCAGCTTGCGGGGGGGCTTCGACGAGCAGTACTTC. Protein product: CASSLRGGFDEQYF.

A single count supports this clone. The rearrangement uses TRBV7-6 and TRBJ2-1, with a possible D match to TRBD1 (6 bases). The germline V gene has CDR1 SGHVS and CDR2 FNYEAQ. V lost 1 base to trimming and J lost 1 base, with 14 bases between them. CDR3 length: 17 residues. The CDR3 DNA is TGTGCCAGCAGCTTAGAGTACGGCAGGGGATCCTACAATGAGCAGTTCTTC. Protein: CASSLEYGRGSYNEQFF.